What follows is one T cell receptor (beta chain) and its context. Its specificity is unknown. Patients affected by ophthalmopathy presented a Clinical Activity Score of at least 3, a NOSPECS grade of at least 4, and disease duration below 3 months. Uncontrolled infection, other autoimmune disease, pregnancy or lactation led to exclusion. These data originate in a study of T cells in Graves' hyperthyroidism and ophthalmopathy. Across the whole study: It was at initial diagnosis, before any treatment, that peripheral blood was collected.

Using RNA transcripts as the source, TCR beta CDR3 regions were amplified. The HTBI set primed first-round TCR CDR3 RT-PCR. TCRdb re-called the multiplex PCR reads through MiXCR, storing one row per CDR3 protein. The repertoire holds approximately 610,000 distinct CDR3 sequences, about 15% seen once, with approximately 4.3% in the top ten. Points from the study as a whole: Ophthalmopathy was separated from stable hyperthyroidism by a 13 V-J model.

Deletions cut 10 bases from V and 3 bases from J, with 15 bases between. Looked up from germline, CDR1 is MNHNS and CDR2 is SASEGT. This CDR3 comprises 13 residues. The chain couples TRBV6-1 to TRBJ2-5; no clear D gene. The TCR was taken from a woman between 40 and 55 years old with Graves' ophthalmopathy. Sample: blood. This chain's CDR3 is CATYSPTEETQYF. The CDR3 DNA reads TGTGCCACCTATTCCCCCACTGAAGAGACCCAGTACTTC.